One and the same sample provided the 31 T cell receptor beta chains below, sequenced in a study of blood T cell repertoires in COVID-19. Data came from immunoSEQ multiplex PCR; TCRdb stores just in-frame clones and leaves some out. This table has a few hundred thousand clones, 75% to 90% appearing once. Sequencing was carried out using peripheral blood. These receptor sequences come from a woman in her twenties or thirties who had recovered from COVID-19.

This clone has more than one count but fewer than ten. The CDR3 nucleotides are TGCGCCAGCAGCCTCGGGGGGCCCGACAGGGGCGGTTCACCCCTCCACTTT. Translated: CASSLGGPDRGGSPLHF. The chain has TRBV5-1 and TRBJ1-6, with TRBD1 matching 8 bases. Germline CDR1 and CDR2: SGHRS and YFSETQ. This CDR3 comprises 17 residues. The junction had 15 bases not matched to a gene; V was cut back by 4 bases and J by 9 bases.

The chain combines TRBV11-2 with TRBJ2-1; 10 positions match TRBD2. Trimming at V came to 5 bases and at J to 4 bases, leaving 5 bases not matched to a gene. The CDR3 totals 15 residues. Germline CDR1 and CDR2: SGHAT and FQNNGV. The CDR3 spells CASSLTSGLYNEQFF. Written as DNA, the CDR3 is TGTGCCAGCAGCCTGACTAGCGGGCTTTACAATGAGCAGTTCTTC.

The chain carries TRBV6-1 and TRBJ1-2; TRBD1 matches at 8 bases. The germline V gene encodes CDR1 MNHNS and CDR2 SASEGT. This CDR3 has 16 residues. The J segment lost 7 bases and the V segment lost 2 bases, leaving 12 bases of the junction unmatched. This CDR3 is CASSERIGTGSRGYTF. Here the CDR3 DNA reads TGTGCCAGCAGTGAAAGAATAGGGACAGGCTCTCGTGGCTACACCTTC.

This clone was counted once. The chain combines TRBV4-1 with TRBJ1-5; no reliable D call. Germline V gives CDR1 MGHRA, CDR2 YSYEKL. The CDR3 consists of 18 residues. Trimming shortened V by 1 base and J by 2 bases, and 18 bases separated the two germline ends. As DNA, the CDR3 is TGCGCCAGCAGCCAAGCCCGGATCGGGGTGATAGGCAATCAGCCCCAGCATTTT. It codes for CASSQARIGVIGNQPQHF.

The chain uses TRBV29-1 and TRBJ1-2; tentative D call: TRBD1 (6 bases). Germline V gene data show CDR1 as SQVTM and CDR2 as ANQGSEA. This CDR3 comprises 13 residues. V lost 6 bases and J lost 0, with 11 bases in between. The DNA for the CDR3 is TGCAGCGTACTGGACAGAACTAACTATGGCTACACCTTC. This gives the protein CSVLDRTNYGYTF.

This clone occurred once. The V gene is TRBV11-3, the J gene TRBJ2-1, with 12 bases identical to TRBD2. The CDR3 length is 16 residues. V dropped 2 bases and J dropped 5; count of bases not matched to a gene: 4. Germline CDR1 reads SGHNT; CDR2 reads YENEEA. CDR3 DNA: TGTGCCAGCAGCTTACTAGCGGGAGGGAGCCACAATGAGCAGTTCTTC. As protein: CASSLLAGGSHNEQFF.

The CDR3 region is CASSLLASYEQYF. The CDR3 DNA is TGCGCCAGCAGCTTACTAGCTTCCTACGAGCAGTACTTC. The J gene is TRBJ2-7, the V gene TRBV5-1; D may be TRBD2 (6 bases). This CDR3 contains 13 residues. With 2 bases removed from V and 1 base from J, the gap between germline ends came to 7 bases. CDR1 SGHRS and CDR2 YFSETQ come from the germline V gene.

This chain connects TRBV14 to TRBJ2-7; 8 nucleotides agree with TRBD1. V dropped 2 bases and J dropped 4; count of bases not matched to a gene: 10. The CDR3 extends over 16 amino acids. The germline V gene encodes CDR1 SGHDN and CDR2 FVKESK. The CDR3, as DNA: TGTGCCAGCAGCCAACCTCCTGGACAGGGAACGTACGAGCAGTACTTC. Translating gives CASSQPPGQGTYEQYF.

The sample holds a few counts of this clone. This chain uses TRBV15 with TRBJ2-1, with D possibly TRBD1 on 6 matching bases. The length of the CDR3 is 13 residues. CDR1 and CDR2 from the germline V gene are LNHNV and YYDKDF (reference sequence). V lost 5 bases and J 9 bases, leaving 14 bases between the germline ends. In nucleotides, the CDR3 is TGTGCCACCAGCGGTTGGCAGGGGAGTGAGCAGTTCTTC. Its protein is CATSGWQGSEQFF.

The chain links TRBV7-2 to TRBJ1-4, with D possibly TRBD1 on 5 matching bases. Germline CDR1 and CDR2: SGHTA and FQGNSA. The CDR3 has 16 residues. With 3 bases removed from V and 8 bases from J, the gap between germline ends came to 19 bases. The CDR3 is CASSFRDGRGGEKLFF. As DNA, the CDR3 is TGTGCCAGCAGCTTTCGGGACGGACGGGGAGGGGAAAAACTGTTTTTT.

The chain employs TRBV27 and TRBJ2-1, with TRBD2 identical over 11 bases. Germline V gene lookup returns CDR1 MNHEY and CDR2 SMNVEV (reference sequence). The trim removed 5 bases at V and 6 bases at J, leaving 6 bases unmatched. The CDR3 is made up of 15 amino acids. CDR3 sequence: CASSPLAGGSNEQFF. The CDR3 DNA reads as TGTGCCAGCAGTCCCCTAGCGGGAGGATCCAATGAGCAGTTCTTC.

V gene TRBV7-9 combines with J gene TRBJ1-3; the D is unclear. Deletions cut 6 bases from V and 0 bases from J, with 21 bases between. Germline loops: CDR1 SEHNR, CDR2 FQNEAQ (reference sequence). The length of the CDR3 is 18 residues. CDR3 coding DNA: TGTGCCAGCAGTCAAACCAACGGGTGGGTTATCTCTGGAAACACCATATATTTT. It translates to CASSQTNGWVISGNTIYF.

J is TRBJ1-2 and V is TRBV11-2; D is unclear. Germline V gene data show CDR1 as SGHAT and CDR2 as FQNNGV. The CDR3 extends over 11 amino acids. Trimming shortened V by 5 bases and J by 7 bases, and 8 bases separated the two germline ends. This CDR3 reads CASSPGFGYTF. CDR3 nucleotide sequence: TGTGCCAGCAGCCCCGGGTTTGGCTACACCTTC.

The genes are TRBV3-1 (or the pseudogene TRBV3-2) and TRBJ2-7; D is uncertain. Trimming shortened V by 4 bases and J by 5 bases, and 12 bases separated the two germline ends. The CDR3 contains 13 residues. Germline V gene lookup returns CDR1 LGHDT and CDR2 YNNKEL (reference sequence). The CDR3 coding sequence is TGTGCCAGCAGCCCCGAGCAGGAACACGAGCAGTACTTC. Its translation is CASSPEQEHEQYF.

V gene TRBV6-2 or TRBV6-3 combines with J gene TRBJ2-1, with 7 positions matching TRBD1. CDR3 length: 16 amino acids. The germline V gene encodes CDR1 MNHEY and CDR2 SVGEGT. The V segment lost 0 bases and the J segment 7 bases; nucleotides outside the gene matches: 9. This CDR3 reads CASSYSRGSLGNEQFF. CDR3 nucleotides: TGTGCCAGCAGTTACTCCAGGGGGAGTCTGGGTAATGAGCAGTTCTTC.

This clone was detected a few times. The chain combines TRBV5-1 with TRBJ2-1; TRBD2 matches at 15 bases. Germline V lookup: CDR1 SGHRS, CDR2 YFSETQ. The CDR3 covers 16 residues. V lost 6 bases to trimming and J lost 4 bases; unmatched junction nucleotides: 5. The CDR3 reads CASNTGTSGRYNEQFF. As DNA, the CDR3 is TGCGCCAGCAACACCGGGACTAGCGGGAGGTACAATGAGCAGTTCTTC.

The chain has TRBV9 and TRBJ2-1; 16 nucleotides match TRBD2. Germline CDR1 and CDR2: SGDLS and YYNGEE. The CDR3 extends over 22 amino acids. The V and J ends lost 3 bases and 2 bases, in that order; junction bases with no gene match: 17. CDR3 residues: CASSGYTVTGTSGRATYNEQFF. CDR3 nucleotide sequence: TGTGCCAGCAGCGGTTACACTGTCACCGGGACTAGCGGGAGGGCCACCTACAATGAGCAGTTCTTC.

This clone was counted a single time. In DNA form, the CDR3 reads TGTGCCAGCAGCTCGGGGGGGACGCAGTATTTT. Translating it yields CASSSGGTQYF. The chain recombines TRBV12-3 or TRBV12-4 with TRBJ2-3; 8 nucleotides match TRBD2. Trimming at V came to 6 bases and at J to 9 bases, leaving 2 bases not matched to a gene. The CDR3 spans 11 residues.

The chain combines TRBV28 with TRBJ1-1; perhaps TRBD1 as D (5 bases). This CDR3 has 18 residues. Germline CDR1 MDHEN, CDR2 SYDVKM. The ends were cut back, 10 bases at V and 2 bases at J, with 29 bases in the middle. CDR3 amino acids: CAIQGGGGRSTSNTEAFF. CDR3 coding DNA: TGTGCCATCCAGGGCGGCGGCGGTCGGTCGACAAGTAACACTGAAGCTTTCTTT.

This chain connects TRBV14 to TRBJ2-7; D gene ambiguous. Per the germline V gene, CDR1 is SGHDN and CDR2 is FVKESK. The CDR3 is 12 residues long. V lost 1 base, J lost 2 bases, and 3 bases lay in between. The CDR3 is CASSQATYEQYF. The CDR3 DNA reads as TGTGCCAGCAGCCAAGCTACCTACGAGCAGTACTTC.

The chain couples TRBV6-5 to TRBJ1-1; 7 bases are shared with TRBD1. Germline V gene sequence: CDR1 MNHEY, CDR2 SVGAGI. Unmatched junction bases numbered 8, after V lost 7 bases and J lost 3 bases. The CDR3 contains 14 residues. The CDR3 nucleotides are TGTGCCAGCACGCGGCGACAGGGAGACACTGAAGCTTTCTTT. Translation: CASTRRQGDTEAFF.

This chain links TRBV7-8 with TRBJ2-7; 7 bases fit TRBD1. The CDR3 spans 15 residues. CDR1 and CDR2 from the germline V gene are SGHVS and FQNEAQ. J was trimmed by 3 bases and V by 1 base; bases with no gene match: 6. The CDR3 DNA reads TGTGCCAGCAGCTTAGGTCGAACAGGGGTCTACGAGCAGTACTTC. Its protein is CASSLGRTGVYEQYF.

The rearrangement uses TRBV2 and TRBJ1-1; 7 nucleotides agree with TRBD1. The length of the CDR3 is 14 residues. Germline values: CDR1 SNHLY, CDR2 FYNNEI. The V gene end was trimmed by 7 bases and the J gene end by 1 base; junction bases not matched to a gene: 6. CDR3 residues: CASKKDRSNTEAFF. The CDR3 nucleotides read TGTGCCAGCAAGAAGGACAGGTCGAACACTGAAGCTTTCTTT.

The J gene is TRBJ1-1, the V gene TRBV29-1; D not resolved. CDR3 length: 12 residues. The germline V gene encodes CDR1 SQVTM and CDR2 ANQGSEA. The V end lost 7 bases, the J end lost 4 bases, and 13 bases lay between the germline ends. The CDR3 here is CSARTGFTEAFF. The CDR3 nucleotides are TGCAGCGCCCGTACCGGTTTCACTGAAGCTTTCTTT.

The J gene is TRBJ1-2, the V gene TRBV6-6; D remains ambiguous. The ends were cut back, 2 bases at V and 8 bases at J, with 12 bases in the middle. This CDR3 has 13 residues. The germline gives CDR1 MNHNY, CDR2 SVGAGI (reference sequence). The CDR3 DNA is TGTGCCAGCAGTTACCCGGACGCGGGAGGCTACACCTTC. Its protein is CASSYPDAGGYTF.

The chain is built from TRBV4-3 and TRBJ2-7; TRBD1 is a possible D gene (7 bases). The CDR3 extends over 16 amino acids. In germline, CDR1 is LGHNA, CDR2 YSLEER. V gave up 1 base and J gave up 7 bases, with 20 bases separating them. The CDR3 here is CASSQGRGAGSGEQYF. The CDR3, as DNA: TGCGCCAGCAGCCAAGGCAGGGGGGCGGGTTCAGGTGAGCAGTACTTC.

V and J are TRBV6-5 and TRBJ1-4; D gene ambiguous. CDR3 size: 16 residues. V lost 3 bases and J 0 bases, leaving 11 bases between the germline ends. Germline loops: CDR1 MNHEY, CDR2 SVGAGI. The CDR3 DNA reads TGTGCCAGCAGTTATATCAGCCTAGCAACTAATGAAAAACTGTTTTTT. Translating gives CASSYISLATNEKLFF.

The rearrangement joins TRBV30 to TRBJ1-5; 7 nucleotides match TRBD1. With 5 bases clipped from V and 9 bases from J, the junction kept 4 bases outside the gene matches. The germline V gene has CDR1 GTSNPN and CDR2 SVGIG (reference sequence). The CDR3 runs 11 residues. CDR3 amino acids: CAWGDRAPQHF. DNA for the CDR3: TGTGCCTGGGGAGACAGGGCGCCCCAGCATTTT.

The chain uses TRBV27 and TRBJ2-7, with TRBD2 identical over 9 bases. CDR1 and CDR2 from the germline V gene are MNHEY and SMNVEV (reference sequence). Losses at the gene ends were 6 bases for V and 5 bases for J; bases not matched to a gene: 14. The CDR3 is made up of 16 amino acids. Here the CDR3 reads CASRWGSPGLANEQYF. The CDR3 coding sequence is TGTGCCAGCAGGTGGGGATCACCGGGACTAGCCAACGAGCAGTACTTC.

Here the CDR3 reads CASSFGPGQGSIVAKNIQYF. The CDR3 nucleotides are TGTGCCAGCAGCTTCGGTCCGGGACAGGGAAGTATTGTAGCCAAAAACATTCAGTACTTC. This chain links TRBV5-4 with TRBJ2-4, with 9 bases matching TRBD1. The trim removed 2 bases at V and 0 bases at J, leaving 15 bases unmatched. Germline-derived CDR1 and CDR2 are SGHNT and YYREEE (reference sequence). The CDR3 length is 20 residues.

This chain connects TRBV10-2 to TRBJ2-1; 8 bases align to TRBD1. This CDR3 has 15 residues. V lost 7 bases to trimming and J lost 9 bases; unmatched junction nucleotides: 14. Germline V gene sequence: CDR1 WSHSY, CDR2 SAAADI. CDR3 in amino acids: CASKRGTGLVGEQFF. In DNA, the CDR3 is TGCGCCAGCAAAAGGGGGACAGGTTTAGTAGGTGAGCAGTTCTTC.